This T cell receptor (beta chain) is from a study of fetal regulatory T cell absence and autoimmunity. Notes on the study in general: Pancreas and cord blood did not differ much in TRB family usage. The oligoclonal enrichment was interpreted as supporting antigen-driven pancreatic autoimmunity before birth in IPEX syndrome. Compared with cord blood, pancreas showed oligoclonal TCR enrichment, some clones over 100-fold.

This clone was detected only a few times. Antigen specificity is unknown. Trimming shortened V by 2 bases and J by 5 bases, and 10 bases separated the two germline ends. CDR3 length: 13 residues. The germline V gene encodes CDR1 GTSNPN and CDR2 SVGIG (reference sequence). The survey-level immunoSEQ assay was used. Only in-frame clones appear in the TCRdb table, and some are missing; sequencing was by immunoSEQ multiplex PCR. The sample includes just over 45,000 clones, about 80% seen only once; the top ten take 0.41%. The sample consisted of cord blood. This sequence was found in a newborn boy with IPEX syndrome. The chain has TRBV30 and TRBJ1-5; D is undetermined. For the CDR3, the DNA is TGTGCCTGGAGTATGGGCCCGGATCAGCCCCAGCATTTT. Translating it yields CAWSMGPDQPQHF.